This T cell receptor (beta chain) was captured in a study of cytomegalovirus exposure and HLA in healthy donors. Study details: As an earlier analysis found, some 180 million T cells yielded some 120 million unique TCR beta sequences. Regarding the study as a whole: A later analysis appeared to link common viral pathogens to several of the most significant clusters. Generally TCR sequences proved uncommon, though certain public TCRs appeared in numerous donors. Three CMV-associated chains were confirmed in vitro to be specific for CMV antigens.

Germline CDR1 MNHNY, CDR2 SVGAGI (reference sequence). Trimming shortened V by 4 bases and J by 7 bases, and 14 bases separated the two germline ends. This CDR3 region has 14 residues. To note about this clone: The antigen is unknown.

PCR employed 60 Vbeta and 13 Jbeta primers. Assay: immunoSEQ multiplex PCR; the TCRdb copy retains only in-frame clones and omits some. The sample lists about 190,000 clones, about 77% occurring once. The chain couples TRBV6-6 to TRBJ2-1; D may be TRBD1 (5 bases). Sequenced: PBMCs. This TCR was sampled from a woman younger than 45 in good health and CMV-seropositive. The CDR3 nucleotides read TGTGCCAGCAGTTCCCAGGGAAACCTTAATGAGCAGTTCTTC. Protein product: CASSSQGNLNEQFF.